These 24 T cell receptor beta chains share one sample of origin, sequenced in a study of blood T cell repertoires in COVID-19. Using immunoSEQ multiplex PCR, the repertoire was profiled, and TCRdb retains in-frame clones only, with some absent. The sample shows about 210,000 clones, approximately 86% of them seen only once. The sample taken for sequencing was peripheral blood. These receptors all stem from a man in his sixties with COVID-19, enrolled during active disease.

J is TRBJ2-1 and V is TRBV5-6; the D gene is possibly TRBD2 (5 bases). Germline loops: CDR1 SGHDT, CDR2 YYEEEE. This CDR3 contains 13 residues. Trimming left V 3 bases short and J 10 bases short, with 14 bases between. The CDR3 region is CASSWLPPGEQFF. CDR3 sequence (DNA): TGTGCCAGCAGCTGGCTCCCGCCGGGAGAGCAGTTCTTC.

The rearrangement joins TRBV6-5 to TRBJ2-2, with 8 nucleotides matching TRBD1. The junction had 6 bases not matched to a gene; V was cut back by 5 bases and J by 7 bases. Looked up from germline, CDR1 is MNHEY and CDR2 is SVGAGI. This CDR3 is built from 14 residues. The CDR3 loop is CASSRQGRFGELFF. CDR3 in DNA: TGTGCCAGCAGTAGACAGGGGAGGTTCGGGGAGCTGTTTTTT.

In nucleotides, the CDR3 is TGCGCCAGCAGCCAAGCAGGGACCGGGGAGCTGTTTTTT. Its protein is CASSQAGTGELFF. V is TRBV4-1 and J is TRBJ2-2, with a possible D match to TRBD1 (5 bases). The CDR3 has 13 residues. Germline V gives CDR1 MGHRA, CDR2 YSYEKL. With 1 base removed from V and 5 bases from J, the gap between germline ends came to 5 bases.

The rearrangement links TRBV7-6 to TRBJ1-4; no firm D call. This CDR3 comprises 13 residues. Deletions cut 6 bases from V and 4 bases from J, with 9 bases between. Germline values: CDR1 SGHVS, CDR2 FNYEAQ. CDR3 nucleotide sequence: TGTGCCAGCAGTTCCTCGGGTAATGAAAAACTGTTTTTT. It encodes CASSSSGNEKLFF.

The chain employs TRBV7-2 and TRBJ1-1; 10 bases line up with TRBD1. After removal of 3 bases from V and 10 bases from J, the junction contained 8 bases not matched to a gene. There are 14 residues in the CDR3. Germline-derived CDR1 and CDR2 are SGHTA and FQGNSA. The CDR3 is CASSLTGGSPRAFF. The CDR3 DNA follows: TGTGCCAGCAGCTTGACAGGGGGCTCTCCAAGAGCTTTCTTT. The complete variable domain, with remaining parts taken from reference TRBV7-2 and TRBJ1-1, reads GAGVSQSPSNKVTEKGKDVELRCDPISGHTALYWYRQSLGQGLEFLIYFQGNSAPDKSGLPSDRFSAERTGGSVSTLTIQRTQQEDSAVYLCASSLTGGSPRAFFGQGTRLTVV.

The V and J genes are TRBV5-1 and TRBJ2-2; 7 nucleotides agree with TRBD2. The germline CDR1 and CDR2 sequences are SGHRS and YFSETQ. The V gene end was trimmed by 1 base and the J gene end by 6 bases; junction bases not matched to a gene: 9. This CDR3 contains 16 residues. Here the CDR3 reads CASSLTSVGLAGELFF. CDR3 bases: TGCGCCAGCAGCTTGACTAGCGTGGGTTTGGCCGGGGAGCTGTTTTTT.

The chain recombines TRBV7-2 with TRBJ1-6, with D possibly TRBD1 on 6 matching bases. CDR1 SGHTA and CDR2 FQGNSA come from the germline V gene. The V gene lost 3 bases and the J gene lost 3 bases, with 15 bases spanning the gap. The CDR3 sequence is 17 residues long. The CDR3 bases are TGTGCCAGCAGCTTTAGGGACACAGGTTTCTATAATTCACCCCTCCACTTT. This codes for CASSFRDTGFYNSPLHF.

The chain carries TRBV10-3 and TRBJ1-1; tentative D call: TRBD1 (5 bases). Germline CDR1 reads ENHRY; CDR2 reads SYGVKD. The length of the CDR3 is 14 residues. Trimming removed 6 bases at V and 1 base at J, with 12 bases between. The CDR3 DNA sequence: TGTGCCATCAGGCAGGACACCGCGAACACTGAAGCTTTCTTT. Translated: CAIRQDTANTEAFF.

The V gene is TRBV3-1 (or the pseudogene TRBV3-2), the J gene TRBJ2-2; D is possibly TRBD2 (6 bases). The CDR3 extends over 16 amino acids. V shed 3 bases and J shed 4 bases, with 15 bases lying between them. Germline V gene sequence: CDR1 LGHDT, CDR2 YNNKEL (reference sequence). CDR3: CASSQPRGGTTGELFF. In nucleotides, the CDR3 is TGTGCCAGCAGCCAGCCTCGAGGAGGGACCACCGGGGAGCTGTTTTTT.

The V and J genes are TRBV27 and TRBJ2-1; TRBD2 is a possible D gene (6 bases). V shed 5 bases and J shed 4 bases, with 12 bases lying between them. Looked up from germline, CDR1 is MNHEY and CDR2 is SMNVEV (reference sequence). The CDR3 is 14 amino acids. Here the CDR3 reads CASSGGTAYNEQFF. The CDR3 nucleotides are TGTGCCAGCAGTGGAGGGACGGCTTACAATGAGCAGTTCTTC.

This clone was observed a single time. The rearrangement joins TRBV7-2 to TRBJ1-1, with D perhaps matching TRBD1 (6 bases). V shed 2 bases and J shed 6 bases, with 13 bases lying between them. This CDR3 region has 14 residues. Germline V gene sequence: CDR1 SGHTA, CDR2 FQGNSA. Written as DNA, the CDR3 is TGTGCCAGCAGCTTATACAGGGCTGAGCCTGAAGCTTTCTTT. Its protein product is CASSLYRAEPEAFF.

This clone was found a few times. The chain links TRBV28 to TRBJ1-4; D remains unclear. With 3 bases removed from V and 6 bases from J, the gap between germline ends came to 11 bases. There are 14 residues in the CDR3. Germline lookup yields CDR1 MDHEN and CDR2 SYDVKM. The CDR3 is CASSLRVRYEKLFF. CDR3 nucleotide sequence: TGTGCCAGCAGTTTGAGGGTGAGGTATGAAAAACTGTTTTTT.

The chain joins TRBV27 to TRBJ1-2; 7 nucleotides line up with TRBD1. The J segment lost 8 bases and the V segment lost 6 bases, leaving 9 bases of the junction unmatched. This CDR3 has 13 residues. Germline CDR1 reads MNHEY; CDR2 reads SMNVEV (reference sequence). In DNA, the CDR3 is TGTGCCAGCAGAGGGGACAGCCAAATAGGCTACACCTTC. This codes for CASRGDSQIGYTF.

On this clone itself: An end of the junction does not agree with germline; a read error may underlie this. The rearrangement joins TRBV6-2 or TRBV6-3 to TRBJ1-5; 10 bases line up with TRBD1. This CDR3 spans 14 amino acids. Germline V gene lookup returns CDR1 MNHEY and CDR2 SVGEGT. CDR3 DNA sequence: TGTGCCAGCAGTTACCGGGACAGGGGTTCCTCGGGGGATTTT. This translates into CASSYRDRGSSGDF.

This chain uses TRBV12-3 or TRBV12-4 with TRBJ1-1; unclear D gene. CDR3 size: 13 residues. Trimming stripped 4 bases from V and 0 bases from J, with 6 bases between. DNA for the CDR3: TGTGCCAGCAGTTCTTCTGTGAACACTGAAGCTTTCTTT. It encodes CASSSSVNTEAFF.

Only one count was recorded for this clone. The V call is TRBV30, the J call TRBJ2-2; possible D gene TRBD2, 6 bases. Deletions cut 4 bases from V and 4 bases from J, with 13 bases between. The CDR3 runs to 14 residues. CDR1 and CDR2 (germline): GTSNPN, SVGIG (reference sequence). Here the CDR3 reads CAWTWGRTTGELFF. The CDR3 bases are TGTGCCTGGACCTGGGGGAGGACCACCGGGGAGCTGTTTTTT.

CDR3 amino acids: CASSEAASSEQYF. In DNA form, the CDR3 reads TGTGCCAGCAGTGAAGCGGCATCTAGCGAGCAGTACTTC. The V gene is TRBV6-1, the J gene TRBJ2-7; D gene unclear. CDR1 is MNHNS and CDR2 is SASEGT in the germline V gene. Trimming stripped 0 bases from V and 6 bases from J, with 9 bases between. The CDR3 has 13 residues.

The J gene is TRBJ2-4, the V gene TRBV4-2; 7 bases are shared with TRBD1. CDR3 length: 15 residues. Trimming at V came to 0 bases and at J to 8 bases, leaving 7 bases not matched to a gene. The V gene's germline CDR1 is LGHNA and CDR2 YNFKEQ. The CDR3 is CASSQEGRQGDIQYF. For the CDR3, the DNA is TGTGCCAGCAGCCAAGAGGGCCGGCAGGGGGACATTCAGTACTTC.

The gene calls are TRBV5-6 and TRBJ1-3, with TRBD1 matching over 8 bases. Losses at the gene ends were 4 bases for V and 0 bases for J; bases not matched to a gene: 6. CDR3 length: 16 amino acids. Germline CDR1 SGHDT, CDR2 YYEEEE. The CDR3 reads CASSLDRGHSGNTIYF. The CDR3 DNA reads TGTGCCAGCAGCCTCGACAGGGGACACTCTGGAAACACCATATATTTT.

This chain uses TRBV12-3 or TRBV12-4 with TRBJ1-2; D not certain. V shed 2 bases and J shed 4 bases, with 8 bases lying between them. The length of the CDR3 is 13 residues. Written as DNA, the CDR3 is TGTGCCAGCAGTTTACAGGTTGTCTATGGCTACACCTTC. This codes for CASSLQVVYGYTF.

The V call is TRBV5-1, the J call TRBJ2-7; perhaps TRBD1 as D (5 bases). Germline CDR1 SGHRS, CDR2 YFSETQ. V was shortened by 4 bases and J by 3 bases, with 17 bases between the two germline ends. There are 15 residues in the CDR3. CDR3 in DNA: TGCGCCAGCAGCCTCTTGGCAGGGAACATCTACGAGCAGTACTTC. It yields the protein CASSLLAGNIYEQYF.

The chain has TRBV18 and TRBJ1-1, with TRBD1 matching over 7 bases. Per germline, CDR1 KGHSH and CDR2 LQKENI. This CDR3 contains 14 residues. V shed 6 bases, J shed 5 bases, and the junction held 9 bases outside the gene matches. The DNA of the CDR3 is TGTGCCAGCTCGCCCGGCTTACAGGGGACTGAAGCTTTCTTT. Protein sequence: CASSPGLQGTEAFF.

CDR3 sequence: CASSATGTQNTGELFF. The CDR3 coding sequence is TGTGCCAGCAGTGCTACCGGGACTCAGAACACCGGGGAGCTGTTTTTT. The chain employs TRBV6-4 and TRBJ2-2, with a tentative D call TRBD2 (6 bases). V lost 4 bases, J lost 1 base, and 13 bases lay in between. The germline gives CDR1 MRHNA, CDR2 SNTAGT. This CDR3 has 16 residues.

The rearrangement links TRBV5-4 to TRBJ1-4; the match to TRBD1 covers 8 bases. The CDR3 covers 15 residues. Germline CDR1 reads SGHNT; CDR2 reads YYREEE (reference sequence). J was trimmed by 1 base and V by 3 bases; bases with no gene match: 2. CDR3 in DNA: TGTGCCAGCAGCTACAGGGGGGGAACTAATGAAAAACTGTTTTTT. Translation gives CASSYRGGTNEKLFF.